Only a few counts were recorded for the clone carrying this T cell receptor beta chain. Described time point: blood 4 weeks post-SBRT, at nephrectomy. Treatment reported: 15 Gy SBRT to primary tumor, nephrectomy 4 weeks later. Germline V CDR1 and CDR2: SGHKS, YYEKEE (reference sequence). CDR3 length: 14 residues. After removal of 3 bases from V and 8 bases from J, the junction contained 4 bases not matched to a gene. The data were obtained in a study of radiation and T cells in renal cell carcinoma. Only in-frame clones appear in the TCRdb table, and some are missing; sequencing was by immunoSEQ multiplex PCR. Of 50,000 to 70,000 clones listed, roughly 80% are singletons.

Material: blood, obtained from a patient whose treatment included radiotherapy and nephrectomy. The origin of this receptor is a man between 60 and 70 years old with renal cell carcinoma. The rearrangement uses TRBV5-5 and TRBJ2-1; 11 positions match TRBD2. CDR3 amino acids: CASSYDSGRDEQFF. CDR3 DNA sequence: TGTGCCAGCAGCTATGATAGCGGGAGGGATGAGCAGTTCTTC.